This T cell receptor beta chain was captured by sequencing in a study of T-cell memory formation after mild COVID-19. TCRdb fed the 5' RACE reads into MiXCR, producing one record per CDR3 protein. Altogether roughly 89,000 distinct CDR3 sequences are present, 13% being singletons, with the ten largest covering about 28%. Trimming cost V 3 bases and J 6 bases, with 18 bases left between them. CDR1 is SGDLS, CDR2 YYNGEE, per germline. The CDR3 is 16 amino acids. Study-level findings and limits: Day 15 to 85 contracting clones showed balanced CD4/CD8; later expanders leaned CD4+. A second wave of clones peaked on day 37, and their SARS-CoV-2 specificity went unconfirmed.

To note about this clonotype: Its antigen is not known.

The chain carries TRBV9 and TRBJ2-2, with D tentatively TRBD2 (6 bases). The sequence was collected from an adult woman who had mild COVID-19 (a few samples of this study predate the infection). Cell type and time point are not known. The sequencing sample was made of PBMCs or a T cell subset sorted from them (not recorded which). CDR3 region: CASSARHTGLPGELFF. The CDR3 coding sequence is TGTGCCAGCAGCGCGCGCCACACCGGACTACCCGGGGAGCTGTTTTTT.